One sample yielded the 32 T cell receptor beta chains listed below, sequenced in a study of OX40 agonist ivuxolimab in advanced cancers. Only in-frame clones appear in the TCRdb table, and some are missing; sequencing was by immunoSEQ multiplex PCR. The profile shows some 57,000 clones, around 90% of them singletons. Sequencing was performed on CD4+ or CD8+ T cells sorted from blood, taken in a trial of the OX40 agonist ivuxolimab. These receptors were obtained from an adult with an advanced solid tumor such as melanoma, head and neck, liver or kidney cancer.

This clone was picked up one time. The chain recombines TRBV5-1 with TRBJ2-5; weak D call: TRBD2 (6 bases). This CDR3 is 14 amino acids long. Trimming removed 1 base from V and 4 bases from J, with 11 bases in between. Germline loops: CDR1 SGHRS, CDR2 YFSETQ. The CDR3 DNA reads as TGCGCCAGCAGCTTGACTCAGGGAGGAGAGACCCAGTACTTC. Encoded protein: CASSLTQGGETQYF.

The chain recombines TRBV6-5 with TRBJ2-2, with D possibly being TRBD1 (5 bases). The germline V gene encodes CDR1 MNHEY and CDR2 SVGAGI. There are 16 residues in the CDR3. The V gene lost 2 bases and the J gene lost 5 bases, with 15 bases spanning the gap. The CDR3 loop reads CASSYKAGWKTGELFF. The CDR3, as DNA: TGTGCCAGCAGTTACAAGGCAGGGTGGAAAACCGGGGAGCTGTTTTTT.

This clone came up once. V is TRBV23-1 and J is TRBJ2-1, with TRBD1 matching 10 bases. TRBV23-1 is known as an ORF, though its function is uncertain. The CDR3 contains 16 residues. The junction had 6 bases not matched to a gene; V was cut back by 0 bases and J by 7 bases. CDR3 coding DNA: TGCGCCAGCAGTCAATCGGGGACAGGGGCAATGAATGAGCAGTTCTTC. Protein: CASSQSGTGAMNEQFF.

This chain joins TRBV2 and TRBJ2-5; 8 bases are a match to TRBD1. Unmatched junction bases numbered 3, after V lost 5 bases and J lost 4 bases. This CDR3 spans 13 amino acids. The germline gives CDR1 SNHLY, CDR2 FYNNEI. CDR3 in amino acids: CASSQQGVETQYF. The CDR3 DNA reads as TGTGCCAGCAGTCAACAGGGGGTAGAGACCCAGTACTTC.

The chain joins TRBV30 to TRBJ2-2, with 9 bases matching TRBD2. V gave up 0 bases and J gave up 5 bases; unmatched junction bases: 10. The CDR3 sequence is 17 residues long. CDR1 and CDR2 (germline): GTSNPN, SVGIG (reference sequence). The CDR3 loop is CAWSVLFSGGWTGELFF. The CDR3, as DNA: TGTGCCTGGAGTGTACTTTTCAGCGGGGGGTGGACCGGGGAGCTGTTTTTT.

The CDR3 nucleotides read TGTGCCAGCAGCCCTCGGGACACGGTAAGCTCTGGGGCCAACGTCCTGACTTTC. It encodes CASSPRDTVSSGANVLTF. This sequence joins TRBV7-9 and TRBJ2-6; a weak D match, TRBD1 (6 bases). Germline V CDR1 and CDR2: SEHNR, FQNEAQ (reference sequence). The CDR3 sequence is 18 residues long. The germline V and J ends were trimmed by 5 bases and 0 bases, with 17 bases remaining between them.

The rearrangement uses TRBV5-4 and TRBJ2-5; TRBD2 matches at 8 bases. J gave up 5 bases and V 2 bases, and 8 bases lay outside the gene matches. The germline V gene encodes CDR1 SGHNT and CDR2 YYREEE (reference sequence). This CDR3 is built from 15 residues. The CDR3 bases are TGTGCCAGCAGCTTTGGACTAGCATTGAGGGAGACCCAGTACTTC. This encodes CASSFGLALRETQYF.

V gene TRBV11-2 combines with J gene TRBJ2-5; D remains ambiguous. V was shortened by 1 base and J by 5 bases, with 8 bases between the two germline ends. Germline-derived CDR1 and CDR2 are SGHAT and FQNNGV. This CDR3 contains 13 residues. CDR3 amino acids: CASSLGGRETQYF. The CDR3 DNA reads TGTGCCAGCAGCTTAGGTGGCAGGGAGACCCAGTACTTC.

In this sample, this clone turned up a few times. This sequence joins TRBV11-2 and TRBJ1-2; D is perhaps TRBD1 (5 bases). Trimming removed 4 bases at V and 2 bases at J, with 14 bases between. CDR1 is SGHAT and CDR2 is FQNNGV in the germline V gene. CDR3 length: 15 amino acids. In nucleotides, the CDR3 is TGTGCCAGCAGCTCCCTGCGGGGCAGAAACTATGGCTACACCTTC. Translated: CASSSLRGRNYGYTF.

V usage is TRBV7-8 and J usage is TRBJ1-4; D is possibly TRBD1 (5 bases). The V gene's germline CDR1 is SGHVS and CDR2 FQNEAQ. V lost 5 bases and J 7 bases, leaving 17 bases between the germline ends. The CDR3 runs 15 residues. CDR3 nucleotide sequence: TGTGCCAGCAGCCCCGACGGGGGACGGGGTGAAAAACTGTTTTTT. Translating gives CASSPDGGRGEKLFF.

V and J are TRBV11-2 and TRBJ2-3; the match to TRBD2 covers 11 bases. With 6 bases clipped from V and 2 bases from J, the junction kept 1 base outside the gene matches. Germline V gives CDR1 SGHAT, CDR2 FQNNGV. The CDR3 has 14 amino acids. For the CDR3, the DNA is TGTGCCAGCAGACTAGCGGGGGCCACAGATACGCAGTATTTT. Its translation is CASRLAGATDTQYF.

This rearrangement joins TRBV7-6 to TRBJ2-7, with TRBD2 identical over 15 bases. The germline V gene encodes CDR1 SGHVS and CDR2 FNYEAQ. The CDR3 consists of 17 residues. J was trimmed by 6 bases and V by 5 bases; bases with no gene match: 11. CDR3 in DNA: TGTGCCAGCAGCGACGTAACAGGGACTAGCGGGGGGAGCGAGCAGTACTTC. Translation: CASSDVTGTSGGSEQYF.

This chain joins TRBV9 and TRBJ2-3, with TRBD2 identical over 8 bases. This CDR3 spans 16 amino acids. With 4 bases clipped from V and 3 bases from J, the junction kept 10 bases outside the gene matches. From germline, CDR1 is SGDLS and CDR2 YYNGEE. The CDR3 region is CASSPGVAGPTDTQYF. For the CDR3, the DNA is TGTGCCAGCAGCCCAGGGGTAGCGGGACCTACAGATACGCAGTATTTT.

The chain carries TRBV30 and TRBJ2-5; the match to TRBD1 covers 10 bases. Germline CDR1 and CDR2: GTSNPN and SVGIG (reference sequence). The CDR3 is 13 amino acids. J gave up 5 bases and V 7 bases, and 7 bases lay outside the gene matches. The CDR3 reads CASGTGAGETQYF. Here the CDR3 DNA reads TGTGCCTCCGGGACAGGGGCCGGGGAGACCCAGTACTTC.

This clone was recorded only once. The V call is TRBV5-1, the J call TRBJ2-3; D is uncertain. V dropped 4 bases and J dropped 6 bases, with 12 bases sitting between them. The CDR3 extends over 13 amino acids. Germline V gene lookup returns CDR1 SGHRS and CDR2 YFSETQ. CDR3 amino acids: CASSPDNSDTQYF. The CDR3 DNA follows: TGCGCCAGCAGCCCCGATAATTCTGATACGCAGTATTTT.

V gene TRBV11-3 combines with J gene TRBJ2-1; 14 bases map to TRBD2. CDR3 length: 15 residues. The V gene end was trimmed by 5 bases and the J gene end by 6 bases; junction bases not matched to a gene: 3. The germline V gene encodes CDR1 SGHNT and CDR2 YENEEA. As DNA, the CDR3 is TGTGCCAGCAGCGCTGGGACTAGCGGGAGCAATGAGCAGTTCTTC. The encoded protein is CASSAGTSGSNEQFF.

The V and J genes are TRBV5-5 and TRBJ2-2, with D hard to call. Trimming left V 0 bases short and J 0 bases short, with 6 bases between. The CDR3 length is 15 residues. CDR1 is SGHKS and CDR2 is YYEKEE in the germline V gene (reference sequence). CDR3 DNA sequence: TGTGCCAGCAGCTTGGTTACGGCGAACACCGGGGAGCTGTTTTTT. Its protein is CASSLVTANTGELFF.

V usage is TRBV7-9 and J usage is TRBJ1-4; D is ambiguous. Trimming left V 0 bases short and J 0 bases short, with 5 bases between. The germline CDR1 and CDR2 sequences are SEHNR and FQNEAQ (reference sequence). This CDR3 is 15 amino acids long. The CDR3 sequence is CASSLALSTNEKLFF. The CDR3, as DNA: TGTGCCAGCAGCTTAGCTTTGTCAACTAATGAAAAACTGTTTTTT.

V and J are TRBV6-1 and TRBJ2-3, with a tentative D call TRBD2 (6 bases). This CDR3 region has 14 residues. Germline-derived CDR1 and CDR2 are MNHNS and SASEGT. Trimming removed 8 bases from V and 0 bases from J, with 12 bases in between. The CDR3 reads CASSEGPSTDTQYF. The CDR3 DNA is TGTGCCAGCTCGGAGGGGCCGAGCACAGATACGCAGTATTTT.

The chain uses TRBV4-1 and TRBJ1-2; 8 nucleotides agree with TRBD1. The CDR3 has 14 amino acids. V lost 0 bases, J lost 4 bases, and 1 base stayed unmatched. Germline lookup yields CDR1 MGHRA and CDR2 YSYEKL. The CDR3 reads CASSQEQGGYGYTF. The CDR3 coding sequence is TGCGCCAGCAGCCAAGAACAGGGGGGCTATGGCTACACCTTC.

This clone showed up just once. The chain combines TRBV6-6 with TRBJ2-2; 7 nucleotides match TRBD2. From germline, CDR1 is MNHNY and CDR2 SVGAGI (reference sequence). J lost 1 base, V lost 2 bases, and 4 bases had no gene match. The CDR3 has 16 amino acids. CDR3 DNA sequence: TGTGCCAGCAGTTACCGGGGGGAACTGAACACCGGGGAGCTGTTTTTT. Translation: CASSYRGELNTGELFF.

The V call is TRBV29-1, the J call TRBJ2-7; maybe TRBD1 (5 bases). CDR1 SQVTM and CDR2 ANQGSEA come from the germline V gene. The V and J ends lost 6 bases and 1 base respectively, with 7 bases between them. CDR3 length: 11 residues. The CDR3 protein is CSVGHSYEQYF. DNA of the CDR3: TGCAGCGTCGGACATTCCTACGAGCAGTACTTC.

In this sample, this clone turned up once. The chain uses TRBV4-2 and TRBJ1-2, with 9 nucleotides matching TRBD1. Germline loops: CDR1 LGHNA, CDR2 YNFKEQ. V shed 5 bases, J shed 4 bases, and the junction held 8 bases outside the gene matches. The CDR3 sequence is 15 residues long. The CDR3 protein is CASSGDREVSYGYTF. CDR3 bases: TGTGCCAGCAGCGGGGACAGGGAAGTCAGCTATGGCTACACCTTC.

The chain links TRBV4-1 to TRBJ2-7, with D maybe TRBD1 (5 bases). This CDR3 has 15 residues. Trimming stripped 1 base from V and 5 bases from J, with 15 bases between. The germline V gene has CDR1 MGHRA and CDR2 YSYEKL. CDR3 sequence (DNA): TGCGCCAGCAGCCAAGGGCAGTGGGGCCTCCACGAGCAGTACTTC. Translating gives CASSQGQWGLHEQYF.

This clone was counted once. The V call is TRBV7-3, the J call TRBJ1-6, with 9 bases lining up with TRBD1. This CDR3 is 15 amino acids long. V was pared by 5 bases and J by 10 bases, with 9 bases of the junction left unmatched. Germline values: CDR1 SGHTA, CDR2 FQGTGA. For the CDR3, the DNA is TGTGCCAGCAGCGAGCAACAGGGGGCTGGATCACCCCTCCACTTT. This codes for CASSEQQGAGSPLHF. Together with reference TRBV7-3 and TRBJ1-6, the CDR3 gives the full variable domain: GAGVSQTPSNKVTEKGKYVELRCDPISGHTALYWYRQSLGQGPEFLIYFQGTGAADDSGLPNDRFFAVRPEGSVSTLKIQRTERGDSAVYLCASSEQQGAGSPLHFGNGTRLTVT.

This clone was observed a few times. The chain carries TRBV9 and TRBJ2-5; 10 bases fit TRBD1. Germline V gives CDR1 SGDLS, CDR2 YYNGEE. V was clipped by 0 bases and J by 12 bases; unmatched bases: 8. The CDR3 runs 14 residues. The CDR3, as DNA: TGTGCCAGCAGCGTAGGGGACCAAGGACAGGGGGAGTACTTC. Its translation: CASSVGDQGQGEYF.

This clone was observed a single time. The V call is TRBV11-3, the J call TRBJ2-1, with D hard to call. The CDR3 length is 14 residues. V was shortened by 5 bases and J by 9 bases, with 17 bases between the two germline ends. Germline-derived CDR1 and CDR2 are SGHNT and YENEEA. The chain's CDR3 is CASSPVWPSSEQFF. In nucleotides, the CDR3 is TGTGCCAGCAGCCCAGTGTGGCCCTCTAGTGAGCAGTTCTTC. The variable domain in full, with the rest retrieved from reference TRBV11-3 and TRBJ2-1, is EAGVVQSPRYKIIEKKQPVAFWCNPISGHNTLYWYLQNLGQGPELLIRYENEEAVDDSQLPKDRFSAERLKGVDSTLKIQPAELGDSAVYLCASSPVWPSSEQFFGPGTRLTVL.

The rearrangement links TRBV27 to TRBJ2-7, with D perhaps matching TRBD1 or TRBD2 (5 bases each). With 3 bases removed from V and 1 base from J, the gap between germline ends came to 13 bases. Germline V gene data show CDR1 as MNHEY and CDR2 as SMNVEV (reference sequence). The CDR3 covers 15 residues. The CDR3 bases are TGTGCCAGCAGTTTTCTGGGGACCGCATCCTACGAGCAGTACTTC. This gives the protein CASSFLGTASYEQYF.

The gene calls are TRBV7-9 and TRBJ2-2, with D possibly TRBD1 on 5 matching bases. Germline V gene sequence: CDR1 SEHNR, CDR2 FQNEAQ (reference sequence). Deletions cut 2 bases from V and 0 bases from J, with 10 bases between. CDR3 length: 16 amino acids. In DNA, the CDR3 is TGTGCCAGCAGCTTACAGGGTCGTGCGAACACCGGGGAGCTGTTTTTT. Encoded protein: CASSLQGRANTGELFF.

The rearrangement links TRBV29-1 to TRBJ1-1; D uncertain. The V gene lost 4 bases and the J gene lost 0 bases, with 9 bases spanning the gap. The CDR3 extends over 13 amino acids. CDR1 SQVTM and CDR2 ANQGSEA come from the germline V gene. The CDR3 spells CSVAGSMNTEAFF. CDR3 coding DNA: TGCAGCGTTGCTGGCAGCATGAACACTGAAGCTTTCTTT.

This clone appeared a few times. V gene TRBV14 combines with J gene TRBJ1-6; 9 bases fit TRBD1. V was clipped by 4 bases and J by 7 bases; unmatched bases: 2. CDR3 length: 14 residues. Germline loops: CDR1 SGHDN, CDR2 FVKESK. Here the CDR3 DNA reads TGTGCCAGCAGCCCGGACAGGGGCAATTCACCCCTCCACTTT. As protein: CASSPDRGNSPLHF.

The V and J genes are TRBV7-8 and TRBJ2-1; TRBD2 aligns across 13 bases. CDR3 length equals 17 residues. CDR1 is SGHVS and CDR2 is FQNEAQ in the germline V gene. J was trimmed by 9 bases and V by 4 bases; bases with no gene match: 12. CDR3 nucleotides: TGTGCCAGCAGCTCGCGGTCACTAGCGGGAGGGGGAGGTGAGCAGTTCTTC. Protein product: CASSSRSLAGGGGEQFF.